The rows below give T cell receptor beta chains drawn from one sample of a study of control samples from healthy donors and cancer patients. Produced via immunoSEQ multiplex PCR; TCRdb's table is partial and in-frame only. The sample consists of tens of thousands of clones, 75% to 95% of them appearing once. Sequencing was carried out using blood. These receptors originate from a woman aged 18-35 years in good health. The CDR3 runs from the conserved cysteine through the conserved F or W. Each record gives: V gene, D gene, clone size, CDR3 length, J gene, CDR3 DNA, CDR3 protein. A D gene is named only where the DNA matches it firmly. Expanded clones are given a class, and other clones once, few, many or no size at all.

V gene: TRBV6-5
D gene: .
clone size: .
CDR3 length: 15
J gene: TRBJ1-2
CDR3 DNA: TGTGCCAGCAGTTACGCCGGGACACCGGACTATGGCTACACCTTC
CDR3 protein: CASSYAGTPDYGYTF

V gene: TRBV25-1
D gene: TRBD1
clone size: few
CDR3 length: 15
J gene: TRBJ1-3
CDR3 DNA: TGTGCCAGCAGTGCGGACAGGGGAGGTGGAAACACCATATATTTT
CDR3 protein: CASSADRGGGNTIYF

V gene: TRBV19
D gene: .
clone size: .
CDR3 length: 16
J gene: TRBJ1-2
CDR3 DNA: TGTGCCAGTAGAAACCGACAGGAAAGCACTAACTATGGCTACACCTTC
CDR3 protein: CASRNRQESTNYGYTF

V gene: TRBV13
D gene: .
clone size: .
CDR3 length: 16
J gene: TRBJ2-7
CDR3 DNA: TGTGCCAGCAGCTTACGCGGGGCTGTAGCACCATACGAGCGGTACTTC
CDR3 protein: CASSLRGAVAPYERYF

V gene: TRBV6-5
D gene: TRBD2
clone size: .
CDR3 length: 14
J gene: TRBJ2-1
CDR3 DNA: TGTGCCAGCAGTCGGCGGGGGGGCCAGGATGAGCAGTTCTTC
CDR3 protein: CASSRRGGQDEQFF

V gene: TRBV25-1
D gene: .
clone size: .
CDR3 length: 14
J gene: TRBJ1-2
CDR3 DNA: TGTGCCAGCAGTGACTCGGACACTAACTATGGCTACACCTTC
CDR3 protein: CASSDSDTNYGYTF

V gene: TRBV11-1
D gene: TRBD2
clone size: .
CDR3 length: 15
J gene: TRBJ2-1
CDR3 DNA: TGTGCCAGCAGCCTGAGCGGGGACTCCTACAATGAGCAGTTCTTC
CDR3 protein: CASSLSGDSYNEQFF

V gene: TRBV12-3/TRBV12-4
D gene: .
clone size: .
CDR3 length: 12
J gene: TRBJ1-3
CDR3 DNA: TGTGCCATCGTACGCTCTGGAAACACCATATATTTT
CDR3 protein: CAIVRSGNTIYF

V gene: TRBV5-6
D gene: TRBD1
clone size: once
CDR3 length: 13
J gene: TRBJ2-2
CDR3 DNA: TGTGCCAGCAGCTACGGACAGGCCGGGGAGCTGTTTTTT
CDR3 protein: CASSYGQAGELFF

V gene: TRBV4-1
D gene: .
clone size: .
CDR3 length: 14
J gene: TRBJ1-1
CDR3 DNA: TGCGCCAGCAGCCAAGTTAGTGGGAACACTGAAGCTTTCTTT
CDR3 protein: CASSQVSGNTEAFF

V gene: TRBV13
D gene: .
clone size: .
CDR3 length: 15
J gene: TRBJ2-5
CDR3 DNA: TGTGCCAGCAGCTTATGGGGGGCGAGGAGAGAGACCCAGTACTTC
CDR3 protein: CASSLWGARRETQYF

V gene: TRBV11-3
D gene: TRBD1
clone size: .
CDR3 length: 15
J gene: TRBJ2-3
CDR3 DNA: TGTGCCAGCAGCCCAGGGGGACAGGGGGCAGATACGCAGTATTTT
CDR3 protein: CASSPGGQGADTQYF

V gene: TRBV7-8
D gene: TRBD1
clone size: .
CDR3 length: 15
J gene: TRBJ2-7
CDR3 DNA: TGTGCCAGCAGCTACGACATTGGACAGGCCCACGAGCAGTACTTC
CDR3 protein: CASSYDIGQAHEQYF

V gene: TRBV5-1
D gene: TRBD1
clone size: .
CDR3 length: 16
J gene: TRBJ2-3
CDR3 DNA: TGCGCCAGCAGCTTGGGCGGGGCAGGGGGCGCGGATACGCAGTATTTT
CDR3 protein: CASSLGGAGGADTQYF